This T cell receptor (beta chain) was captured by sequencing in a study of T cells in localized non-small cell lung cancer. Assay: immunoSEQ multiplex PCR; the TCRdb copy retains only in-frame clones and omits some. The table shows about 2,400 clones, with approximately 25% occurring only once. As to this clone: Its antigen is unknown.

General observations from the study: The study found T cell clonality highest in uninvolved adjacent lung, above tumor.

This clonotype was sampled from a male donor aged 60 or older with stage II squamous cell lung carcinoma. Sequenced here: lung tumor tissue, sampled before any cancer treatment.

The CDR3 sequence is CASRPALAGVYEQYF. The CDR3 region has the DNA TGTGCCAGCCGTCCAGCACTAGCGGGGGTCTACGAGCAGTACTTC. The rearrangement uses TRBV28 and TRBJ2-7; 11 nucleotides agree with TRBD2. With 8 bases clipped from V and 3 bases from J, the junction kept 9 bases outside the gene matches. Germline CDR1 is MDHEN and CDR2 is SYDVKM. This CDR3 spans 15 amino acids.